One and the same sample provided the 5 T cell receptor beta chains below, sequenced in a study of CD8+CD57+ T cells in acquired aplastic anemia. CDR3 and TCR beta VDJ profiling relied on genomic DNA as the template. TCRdb passed the reads through MiXCR, listing each CDR3 protein once. The table shows fewer than 300,000 distinct CDR3 sequences, with around 82% occurring only once. Individuals selected for sequencing had exhibited CD8+CD57+ cell expansion on flow cytometry. Sequencing input: sorted CD4+, CD8+, or CD8+CD57+ T cells (not recorded which) from PBMCs. These receptors came from a human donor with aplastic anemia.

The chain has TRBV2 and TRBJ2-1; 12 nucleotides agree with TRBD2. The germline gives CDR1 SNHLY, CDR2 FYNNEI. The trim removed 6 bases at V and 6 bases at J, leaving 9 bases unmatched. This CDR3 comprises 16 residues. CDR3 coding DNA: TGTGCCAGCAGCGAATCTAGCGGGGGGGGGTTCAATGAGCAGTTCTTC. Its protein product is CASSESSGGGFNEQFF.

The V call is TRBV7-8, the J call TRBJ1-6; D not resolved. The V end lost 5 bases, the J end lost 15 bases, and 26 bases lay between the germline ends. Germline CDR1 reads SGHVS; CDR2 reads FQNEAQ. This CDR3 has 16 amino acids. This chain's CDR3 is CASSAEGASYTSHLHF. The CDR3 nucleotides are TGTGCCAGCAGCGCCGAGGGCGCTTCCTATACTTCGCACCTCCACTTT. Full variable domain (missing parts from reference TRBV7-8 and TRBJ1-6): GAGVSQSPRYKVAKRGQDVALRCDPISGHVSLFWYQQALGQGPEFLTYFQNEAQLDKSGLPSDRFFAERPEGSVSTLKIQRTQQEDSAVYLCASSAEGASYTSHLHFGNGTRLTVT.

With respect to this clonotype: The CDR3 does not close with the conserved phenylalanine or tryptophan, likely indicating a read error. The chain is built from TRBV2 and TRBJ2-3; perhaps D is TRBD1 or TRBD2 (6 bases each). The germline V gene encodes CDR1 SNHLY and CDR2 FYNNEI. The CDR3 totals 13 residues. V was pared by 8 bases and J by 11 bases, with 20 bases between. The CDR3 loop is CASGDGGPELQYQ. DNA for the CDR3: TGTGCCAGCGGGGACGGGGGCCCAGAACTGCAGTATCAG.

This chain connects TRBV20-1 to TRBJ1-2; no firm D call. Germline values: CDR1 DFQATT, CDR2 SNEGSKA (reference sequence). Trimming removed 6 bases from V and 7 bases from J, with 15 bases in between. The CDR3 is 12 residues long. Here the CDR3 reads CSANSGNLGYTF. Here the CDR3 DNA reads TGCAGTGCCAACAGTGGTAACCTTGGCTACACCTTC.

The chain has TRBV7-2 and TRBJ2-1; the D is unclear. V lost 8 bases, J lost 7 bases, and 15 bases lay in between. Germline CDR1 reads SGHTA; CDR2 reads FQGNSA. The CDR3 loop spans 13 amino acids. The CDR3 coding sequence is TGTGCCAGCCGACCAAATGGTCGAAATGAGCAGTTCTTC. It specifies CASRPNGRNEQFF.